Below, 12 T cell receptor beta chains from the same sample are listed, as sequenced in a study of breast tumors, draining lymph nodes, adjacent tissues. From the multiplex PCR reads, TCRdb called clonotypes with MiXCR, one entry per CDR3 protein. The data show over 15,000 distinct CDR3 sequences, with about 60% seen just once and 15% to 25% held by the top ten. Input material: tumor-adjacent breast tissue. These receptors came from a female donor with breast cancer. Some clones in this sample may be carry-over from other donors' samples.

The chain recombines TRBV6-5 with TRBJ2-3; TRBD2 matches at 10 bases. The CDR3 is 16 amino acids. Germline V CDR1 and CDR2: MNHEY, SVGAGI. V dropped 0 bases and J dropped 5; count of bases not matched to a gene: 5. Here the CDR3 reads CASSYSGTSDRDTQYF. The CDR3 region has the DNA TGTGCCAGCAGTTACTCGGGGACTAGCGATAGAGATACGCAGTATTTT.

The sample holds one count of this clonotype. The V and J genes are TRBV14 and TRBJ1-6; D is undetermined. CDR3 length: 15 amino acids. Per the germline V gene, CDR1 is SGHDN and CDR2 is FVKESK. Trimming stripped 0 bases from V and 9 bases from J, with 12 bases between. CDR3 in DNA: TGTGCCAGCAGCCAAGAACCAAATGCCGCTTCACCCCTCCACTTT. It codes for CASSQEPNAASPLHF.

J is TRBJ1-5 and V is TRBV15; TRBD1 matches 9 bases. V lost 5 bases to trimming and J lost 6 bases; unmatched junction nucleotides: 5. CDR1 and CDR2 from the germline V gene are LNHNV and YYDKDF (reference sequence). The CDR3 contains 14 residues. CDR3 protein: CATSPDRGGQPQHF. DNA for the CDR3: TGTGCCACCAGCCCGGACAGGGGCGGTCAGCCCCAGCATTTT.

In the case of this clonotype: A much bigger clone sits one base away, suggesting this may be a read error. This chain joins TRBV20-1 and TRBJ1-1; possibly TRBD1 for D (5 bases). Germline V lookup: CDR1 DFQATT, CDR2 SNEGSKA (reference sequence). This CDR3 comprises 13 residues. In DNA, the CDR3 is TGCAGTGCCCAGTGGTCAGGGAACACTGCAGCTTTCTTT. It codes for CSAQWSGNTAAFF.

This clonotype was counted ten times or more. The V call is TRBV3-1, the J call TRBJ1-1; D gene uncertain. Looked up from germline, CDR1 is LGHDT and CDR2 is YNNKEL (reference sequence). CDR3 size: 13 residues. Trimming removed 5 bases from V and 1 base from J, with 8 bases in between. For the CDR3, the DNA is TGTGCCAGCAGCGAAGGTGGGAACACTGAAGCTTTCTTT. Translating it yields CASSEGGNTEAFF.

CDR3 DNA sequence: TGCAGTGCTAGCCGAGGGACAACCACTGAAGCTTTCTTT. Protein: CSASRGTTTEAFF. The gene calls are TRBV20-1 and TRBJ1-1; D might be TRBD1 (6 bases). Trimming pared 3 bases from V and 4 bases from J, leaving 12 bases between. This CDR3 has 13 residues. Germline CDR1 reads DFQATT; CDR2 reads SNEGSKA (reference sequence).

As for this clonotype: The conserved phenylalanine or tryptophan is not found at the CDR3 terminus, so this likely reflects a read error. The chain couples TRBV20-1 to TRBJ2-3; 11 positions agree with TRBD2. The CDR3 extends over 15 amino acids. Losses at the gene ends were 5 bases for V and 5 bases for J; bases not matched to a gene: 9. CDR1 is DFQATT, CDR2 SNEGSKA, per germline (reference sequence). The DNA for the CDR3 is TGCAGTGCTGCCCGTAGCGGGGGGGCAGTAGATACGCAGTATTCT. This encodes CSAARSGGAVDTQYS.

Concerning this clonotype: The junction and the germline gene differ at one end; a read error may be behind it. The V gene is TRBV4-1, the J gene TRBJ2-2; D is tentatively TRBD1 or TRBD2 (5 bases each). Germline values: CDR1 MGHRA, CDR2 YSYEKL. The CDR3 is 14 amino acids. The CDR3 is CASSQEGAPGELFF. The CDR3 DNA sequence: TGCGCCAGCAGCCAAGAAGGGGCCCCCGGGGAGCTGTTTTTC.

This chain links TRBV7-3 with TRBJ1-3, with 9 bases identical to TRBD1. The junction had 6 bases not matched to a gene; V was cut back by 5 bases and J by 4 bases. This CDR3 comprises 15 residues. Germline CDR1 is SGHTA and CDR2 is FQGTGA. DNA of the CDR3: TGTGCCAGCAGCCGGGACAGGGTGGTCGGAAACACCATATATTTT. Amino acids: CASSRDRVVGNTIYF.

The chain recombines TRBV9 with TRBJ2-7; the match to TRBD2 covers 7 bases. Trimming at V came to 2 bases and at J to 1 base, leaving 6 bases not matched to a gene. The CDR3 extends over 15 amino acids. CDR1 is SGDLS and CDR2 is YYNGEE in the germline V gene. CDR3 sequence: CASSVRPSGSYEQYF. The CDR3 DNA is TGTGCCAGCAGCGTTCGTCCTAGCGGTTCCTACGAGCAGTACTTC.

The sample holds one count of this clonotype. V and J are TRBV11-1 and TRBJ2-7, with 13 bases aligning to TRBD2. The CDR3 is 13 amino acids. The germline CDR1 and CDR2 sequences are SGHAT and FQDESV (reference sequence). After removal of 5 bases from V and 9 bases from J, the junction contained 4 bases not matched to a gene. The CDR3 DNA reads as TGTGCCAGCAGCCTAAGACTAGCGGGGGGGCAGTACTTC. Amino acid sequence: CASSLRLAGGQYF.

Of note for this clonotype: A read error is possible here, since a much larger clone lies one base away. The chain joins TRBV5-6 to TRBJ1-2, with a possible D match to TRBD1 (6 bases). V lost 4 bases and J lost 10, with 17 bases in between. The CDR3 is 13 residues long. The germline CDR1 and CDR2 sequences are SGHDT and YYEEEE. CDR3 region: CASSPGTLAFYTF. The CDR3 region has the DNA TGTGCCAGCAGCCCGGGGACACTGGCCTTCTACACCTTC.